These 28 T cell receptor beta chains share one sample of origin, sequenced in a study of blood T cell repertoires in COVID-19 (dated by TCRdb to about 2020). The method was the immunoSEQ multiplex PCR assay. TCRdb obtained this table from immuneACCESS and retained in-frame rearrangements with V and J assigned. These tables miss some clones; where compared with another copy, unresolved V genes account for less than half of the shortfall, and the remainder is unexplained. This sample holds 200,000 or so clones; 85% to 90% were observed only once. The top ten clones comprise about 3.5% of the sample. Sample: PBMCs or T cells enriched from blood (not recorded which). The receptors were sampled from a young woman in a cohort exposed to, infected with or recovered from COVID-19 (not recorded which).

This chain connects TRBV18 to TRBJ2-2, with a possible D match to TRBD1 (6 bases). Germline lookup yields CDR1 KGHSH and CDR2 LQKENI. V was pared by 3 bases and J by 6 bases, with 14 bases between. The CDR3 is made up of 15 amino acids. This CDR3 reads CASSPFARGAGELFF. In DNA form, the CDR3 reads TGTGCCAGCTCACCCTTCGCCAGGGGAGCCGGGGAGCTGTTTTTT.

The rearrangement links TRBV30 to TRBJ2-1; weak D call: TRBD2 (7 bases). Germline CDR1 reads GTSNPN; CDR2 reads SVGIG (reference sequence). CDR3 length: 17 amino acids. V was cut by 2 bases and J by 4 bases, with 21 bases left in between. The CDR3 coding sequence is TGTGCCTGGAGTACAGCTAGCGGACTAGGGGGGTACAATGAGCAGTTCTTC. Residues: CAWSTASGLGGYNEQFF.

CDR3 sequence (DNA): TGTGCCAGCAGCTTAGGTGAAGCGGGAGTATACGAGCAGTACTTC. Residues: CASSLGEAGVYEQYF. The V and J genes are TRBV11-1 and TRBJ2-7, with 8 bases matching TRBD2. Trimming at V came to 1 base and at J to 4 bases, leaving 6 bases not matched to a gene. This CDR3 region has 15 residues. Per the germline V gene, CDR1 is SGHAT and CDR2 is FQDESV (reference sequence).

The rearrangement joins TRBV5-5 to TRBJ1-2, with D perhaps matching TRBD1 (5 bases). The germline V gene encodes CDR1 SGHKS and CDR2 YYEKEE (reference sequence). The CDR3 covers 14 residues. The V gene lost 1 base and the J gene lost 3 bases, with 10 bases spanning the gap. The DNA of the CDR3 is TGTGCCAGCAGCTTGTTTGGGGGGGACTATGGCTACACCTTC. This codes for CASSLFGGDYGYTF.

This clone was seen a few times. The chain has TRBV19 and TRBJ1-2; 7 bases are shared with TRBD1. With V trimmed by 1 base and J by 5 bases, 4 bases remained unmatched. CDR1 is LNHDA, CDR2 SQIVND, per germline (reference sequence). This CDR3 has 14 residues. CDR3 in DNA: TGTGCCAGTAGTATAGTGGGGACAGCTTATGGCTACACCTTC. It yields the protein CASSIVGTAYGYTF. Using reference TRBV19 and TRBJ1-2 for the parts outside the CDR3, the full variable domain is DGGITQSPKYLFRKEGQNVTLSCEQNLNHDAMYWYRQDPGQGLRLIYYSQIVNDFQKGDIAEGYSVSREKKESFPLTVTSAQKNPTAFYLCASSIVGTAYGYTFGSGTRLTVV.

This clone was counted between two and nine times. The chain uses TRBV27 and TRBJ1-4, with D possibly matching TRBD1 (5 bases). The V end lost 5 bases, the J end lost 0 bases, and 25 bases lay between the germline ends. This CDR3 has 20 residues. Germline-derived CDR1 and CDR2 are MNHEY and SMNVEV (reference sequence). The DNA for the CDR3 is TGTGCCAGCAGTCCACGGTGGGGCAGGCAGACAAAGGCAACTAATGAAAAACTGTTTTTT. This encodes CASSPRWGRQTKATNEKLFF.

The chain links TRBV3-1 (or the pseudogene TRBV3-2) to TRBJ1-3, with D hard to call. In germline, CDR1 is LGHDT, CDR2 YNNKEL (reference sequence). Trimming removed 2 bases at V and 2 bases at J, with 13 bases between. The CDR3 length is 16 residues. Here the CDR3 reads CASSQFGRPPGNTIYF. Written as DNA, the CDR3 is TGTGCCAGCAGCCAATTCGGCAGGCCTCCTGGAAACACCATATATTTT.

CDR3 bases: TGTGCCAGCAGTTACTCGAACTCCGGGACACCCCCCTACGAGCAGTACTTC. It translates to CASSYSNSGTPPYEQYF. The chain couples TRBV6-2 or TRBV6-3 to TRBJ2-7, with a possible D match to TRBD1 (6 bases). CDR1 is MNHEY and CDR2 is SVGEGT in the germline V gene. The CDR3 runs to 17 residues. Trimming left V 0 bases short and J 2 bases short, with 17 bases between.

The CDR3 region has the DNA TGTGCCAGCTTCGACAGGGGAAACTATAATTCACCCCTCCACTTT. Translation: CASFDRGNYNSPLHF. The rearrangement uses TRBV2 and TRBJ1-6; 8 bases align to TRBD1. CDR1 is SNHLY, CDR2 FYNNEI, per germline. The CDR3 loop spans 15 amino acids. Trimming at V came to 8 bases and at J to 3 bases, leaving 6 bases not matched to a gene.

V is TRBV5-1 and J is TRBJ2-3; 8 positions match TRBD2. Germline V gene data show CDR1 as SGHRS and CDR2 as YFSETQ. CDR3 length: 14 residues. V lost 3 bases, J lost 4 bases, and 4 bases stayed unmatched. The chain's CDR3 is CASSYGLAPDTQYF. As DNA, the CDR3 is TGCGCCAGCAGCTACGGACTAGCCCCAGATACGCAGTATTTT.

The rearrangement links TRBV2 to TRBJ1-1, with 7 nucleotides matching TRBD1. This CDR3 is 14 amino acids long. Germline loops: CDR1 SNHLY, CDR2 FYNNEI. V was clipped by 6 bases and J by 4 bases; unmatched bases: 8. The CDR3 is CASRDTGEGTEAFF. CDR3 nucleotides: TGTGCCAGCAGAGATACAGGGGAAGGCACTGAAGCTTTCTTT.

This clone appeared once. V usage is TRBV4-1 and J usage is TRBJ2-4, with 13 positions matching TRBD2. Germline CDR1 MGHRA, CDR2 YSYEKL. V lost 1 base and J lost 2; bases outside the gene matches: 14. The CDR3 runs to 21 residues. CDR3: CASSQALLLAGGFASKNIQYF. The CDR3 DNA sequence: TGCGCCAGCAGCCAAGCCCTTTTACTAGCGGGAGGGTTTGCTTCCAAAAACATTCAGTACTTC.

The chain carries TRBV18 and TRBJ2-3; 10 positions agree with TRBD2. This CDR3 has 18 amino acids. The germline gives CDR1 KGHSH, CDR2 LQKENI. The J segment lost 0 bases and the V segment lost 3 bases, leaving 9 bases of the junction unmatched. This CDR3 is CASSPLLAGSASTDTQYF. CDR3 bases: TGTGCCAGCTCACCGCTACTAGCGGGGAGTGCTAGCACAGATACGCAGTATTTT.

The genes are TRBV5-1 and TRBJ1-2; D is unclear. V was trimmed by 0 bases and J by 2 bases, leaving 8 bases between them. The CDR3 is made up of 14 amino acids. Germline assignment: CDR1 SGHRS and CDR2 YFSETQ. CDR3 nucleotide sequence: TGCGCCAGCAGCTTGGAAGGCGGAAACTATGGCTACACCTTC. This gives the protein CASSLEGGNYGYTF.

The chain combines TRBV7-9 with TRBJ1-4, with 8 bases identical to TRBD1. The CDR3 contains 13 residues. Per germline, CDR1 SEHNR and CDR2 FQNEAQ (reference sequence). Unmatched junction bases numbered 5, after V lost 4 bases and J lost 10 bases. CDR3: CASSSDRVGKLFF. The CDR3 DNA sequence: TGTGCCAGCAGCTCGGACAGGGTCGGAAAACTGTTTTTT.

This chain uses TRBV5-8 with TRBJ1-3; 9 bases fit TRBD1. The V gene end was trimmed by 3 bases and the J gene end by 1 base; junction bases not matched to a gene: 14. Germline V gene data show CDR1 as SGHTS and CDR2 as YDEGEE. The CDR3 covers 19 residues. Here the CDR3 DNA reads TGTGCCAGCAGCTCCTCTACAGGGGGCCACTCTAAATCTGGAAACACCATATATTTT. This sequence encodes CASSSSTGGHSKSGNTIYF.

V and J are TRBV19 and TRBJ2-7, with TRBD2 identical over 7 bases. Per germline, CDR1 LNHDA and CDR2 SQIVND (reference sequence). The CDR3 spans 12 residues. The junction had 3 bases not matched to a gene; V was cut back by 5 bases and J by 5 bases. The CDR3 DNA sequence: TGTGCCAGTAGTCGGGGGGATGACGAGCAGTACTTC. It specifies CASSRGDDEQYF.

The chain carries TRBV7-9 and TRBJ2-2, with TRBD1 matching over 8 bases. This CDR3 comprises 16 residues. From germline, CDR1 is SEHNR and CDR2 FQNEAQ (reference sequence). V lost 2 bases to trimming and J lost 3 bases; unmatched junction nucleotides: 5. The CDR3 bases are TGTGCCAGCAGCTTACCCGGGACAGGCGACACCGGGGAGCTGTTTTTT. Translation gives CASSLPGTGDTGELFF.

V is TRBV3-1 (or the pseudogene TRBV3-2) and J is TRBJ2-3; 9 bases match TRBD2. The germline V gene encodes CDR1 LGHDT and CDR2 YNNKEL (reference sequence). CDR3 length equals 15 residues. Germline trimming cut 3 bases from V and 4 bases from J; bases unmatched to any gene: 5. The CDR3 region is CASSQGLAWADTQYF. CDR3 nucleotide sequence: TGTGCCAGCAGCCAGGGACTAGCCTGGGCAGATACGCAGTATTTT.

The chain has TRBV19 and TRBJ1-5, with D perhaps TRBD1 (6 bases). The CDR3 consists of 14 residues. Deletions cut 8 bases from V and 0 bases from J, with 11 bases between. Germline lookup yields CDR1 LNHDA and CDR2 SQIVND (reference sequence). CDR3: CASWGQYSNQPQHF. The CDR3 DNA sequence: TGTGCCAGTTGGGGGCAATATAGCAATCAGCCCCAGCATTTT.

Only one count was recorded for this clone. The J gene is TRBJ2-2, the V gene TRBV9; D is uncertain. The CDR3 totals 12 residues. Trimming pared 3 bases from V and 8 bases from J, leaving 8 bases between. Looked up from germline, CDR1 is SGDLS and CDR2 is YYNGEE. The CDR3 loop is CASSADSGELFF. DNA of the CDR3: TGTGCCAGCAGCGCCGATAGTGGGGAGCTGTTTTTT.

The chain has TRBV10-2 and TRBJ2-4, with 8 bases that match TRBD1. The CDR3 consists of 16 residues. The trim removed 4 bases at V and 8 bases at J, leaving 13 bases unmatched. Germline V gene data show CDR1 as WSHSY and CDR2 as SAAADI. The CDR3 sequence: CASSGPDRGERYIQYF. In DNA form, the CDR3 reads TGCGCCAGCAGTGGGCCCGACAGGGGAGAAAGATACATTCAGTACTTC.

The rearrangement links TRBV18 to TRBJ1-5; 7 nucleotides agree with TRBD1. The ends lost 4 bases at V and 3 bases at J; junction bases unmatched: 3. In germline, CDR1 is KGHSH, CDR2 LQKENI. CDR3 length equals 14 residues. CDR3 residues: CASSQDRYNQPQHF. The CDR3 DNA reads as TGTGCCAGCTCACAGGACAGGTACAATCAGCCCCAGCATTTT.

The V gene is TRBV28, the J gene TRBJ1-3; 7 bases are shared with TRBD1. Trimming took 6 bases from V and 0 from J; bases not matched to a gene: 5. In germline, CDR1 is MDHEN, CDR2 SYDVKM. The CDR3 spans 15 residues. The CDR3 reads CASRSGQISGNTIYF. For the CDR3, the DNA is TGTGCCAGCAGGTCGGGACAGATCTCTGGAAACACCATATATTTT.

The chain combines TRBV10-3 with TRBJ2-3, with 8 bases lining up with TRBD2. V trimming: 0 bases; J trimming: 2 bases; junction bases outside the gene matches: 7. The CDR3 consists of 17 residues. Germline V gives CDR1 ENHRY, CDR2 SYGVKD. CDR3: CAISESWRGAITDTQYF. The CDR3 DNA reads as TGTGCCATCAGTGAGTCGTGGCGGGGGGCTATCACAGATACGCAGTATTTT.

As to this clone: Distinct nucleotide sequences in the sample also encode this CDR3. This chain uses TRBV2 with TRBJ2-3; a weak D match, TRBD2 (6 bases). Germline V lookup: CDR1 SNHLY, CDR2 FYNNEI. This CDR3 has 12 amino acids. The ends were cut back, 7 bases at V and 3 bases at J, with 8 bases in the middle. The CDR3 region is CASKAGTDTQYF. CDR3 DNA sequence: TGTGCCAGCAAAGCGGGTACAGATACGCAGTATTTT.

In nucleotides, the CDR3 is TGTGCCAGCAGCTTCGGCCTAGCGGGAGGGGGAGATACGCAGTATTTT. Translated, it gives CASSFGLAGGGDTQYF. The chain links TRBV5-4 to TRBJ2-3; 12 bases map to TRBD2. There are 16 residues in the CDR3. J was trimmed by 5 bases and V by 2 bases; bases with no gene match: 6. CDR1 SGHNT and CDR2 YYREEE come from the germline V gene (reference sequence). Combining the CDR3 with reference TRBV5-4 and TRBJ2-3 gives the whole variable domain ETGVTQSPTHLIKTRGQQVTLRCSSQSGHNTVSWYQQALGQGPQFIFQYYREEENGRGNFPPRFSGLQFPNYSSELNVNALELDDSALYLCASSFGLAGGGDTQYFGPGTRLTVL.

V gene TRBV28 combines with J gene TRBJ2-7, with a weak D call TRBD1 (5 bases). Trimming stripped 4 bases from V and 0 bases from J, with 10 bases between. The germline V gene encodes CDR1 MDHEN and CDR2 SYDVKM. The CDR3 runs 14 residues. The CDR3 spells CASSSGSHSYEQYF. CDR3 DNA: TGTGCCAGCAGTTCAGGGTCCCACTCCTACGAGCAGTACTTC.